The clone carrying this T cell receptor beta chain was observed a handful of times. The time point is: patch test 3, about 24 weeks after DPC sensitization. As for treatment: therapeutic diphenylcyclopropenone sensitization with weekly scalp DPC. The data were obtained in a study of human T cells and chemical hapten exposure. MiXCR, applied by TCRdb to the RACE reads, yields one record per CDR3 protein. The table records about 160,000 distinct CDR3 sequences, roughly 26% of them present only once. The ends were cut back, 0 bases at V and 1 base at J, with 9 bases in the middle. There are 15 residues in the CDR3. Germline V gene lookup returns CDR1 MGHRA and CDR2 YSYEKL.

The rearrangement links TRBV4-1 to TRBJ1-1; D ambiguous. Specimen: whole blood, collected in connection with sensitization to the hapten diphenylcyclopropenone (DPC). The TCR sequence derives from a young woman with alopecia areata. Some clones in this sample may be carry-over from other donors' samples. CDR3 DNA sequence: TGCGCCAGCAGCCAAGATCTACACACGAACACTGAAGCTTTCTTT. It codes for CASSQDLHTNTEAFF.